This is a list of T cell receptor beta chains from one sample in a study. TCRdb fed the 5' RACE reads into MiXCR, producing one record per CDR3 protein. This sample yields tens of thousands of distinct CDR3 sequences, of which 20% to 25% are seen a single time; 4% belongs to the top ten. Specimen: Tregs sorted from blood. These receptor sequences come from a female donor with breast cancer. The CDR3 runs from the conserved cysteine through the conserved F or W. Each record gives: J gene, D gene, clone size, V gene, CDR3 DNA, CDR3 protein. The D gene is left open where the match is weak. Some rows have no size entry. The others give once, few or many, or a class for an expanded clone.

>TRBJ2-1|-|few|TRBV27
TGTGCCAGCGGCTACAATGAGCAGTTCTTC
CASGYNEQFF
>TRBJ2-5|TRBD1|-|TRBV10-3
TGTGCCATCAAACCGGGACAGACTGAGACCCAGTACTTC
CAIKPGQTETQYF
>TRBJ2-2|-|-|TRBV5-6
TGTGCCAGCAGCTTGCGGGGAACGAACACCGGGGAGCTGTTTTTT
CASSLRGTNTGELFF
>TRBJ2-7|-|-|TRBV20-1
TGCAGTGGTAGGGGGACATTTTACTACGAGCAGTACTTC
CSGRGTFYYEQYF
>TRBJ1-5|TRBD1|many|TRBV12-3/TRBV12-4
TGTGCCAGCAGTACAGGGGTCAATCAGCCCCAGCATTTT
CASSTGVNQPQHF
>TRBJ2-5|TRBD1|-|TRBV3-1
TGTGCCAGCAACCGACCCGGGACAGGGGGCGGTGAGACCCAGTACTTC
CASNRPGTGGGETQYF
>TRBJ2-1|TRBD2|few|TRBV30
TGTGCCTGCTTAGGGGGGACTAGCGGGAGGAATGAGCAGTTCTTC
CACLGGTSGRNEQFF
>TRBJ2-3|-|-|TRBV7-2
TGTGCCAGCAGCTTAACAGGGTTCACAGATACGCAGTATTTT
CASSLTGFTDTQYF
>TRBJ2-1|-|many|TRBV5-1
TGTGCCAGCAGCTCCAGGGGTGACAATGAGCAGTTCTTC
CASSSRGDNEQFF
>TRBJ2-7|TRBD2|few|TRBV20-1
TGCAGTGCTAGAGATTCAGTGGGACTAGCGGTTGTGGGACCGTACGAGCAGTACTTC
CSARDSVGLAVVGPYEQYF
>TRBJ2-3|-|-|TRBV7-6
TGTGCCAGCAGCTTAGAACCCAGCGATACGCAGTATTTT
CASSLEPSDTQYF
>TRBJ2-6|TRBD1|-|TRBV12-3/TRBV12-4
TGTGCCAGCATTGGGACAGGGCACTCTGGGGCCAACGTCCTGACTTTC
CASIGTGHSGANVLTF
>TRBJ2-7|TRBD1|many|TRBV20-1
TGCAGTGCTAGAGAGACAGGGGCCTACGAGCAGTACTTC
CSARETGAYEQYF
>TRBJ2-1|-|-|TRBV27
TGTGCCAGCAGTTTTTTCAGGAGCTCCTACAATGAGCAGTTCTTC
CASSFFRSSYNEQFF